This T cell receptor beta chain was captured by sequencing in a study of T-cell memory formation after mild COVID-19. Study outcomes and limitations: Contracting clones from day 15 to 85 showed balanced CD4/CD8; later expanders favored CD4+.

The table lists this clonotype with a few counts. Its antigen is not identified. The ends lost 3 bases at V and 2 bases at J; junction bases unmatched: 4. Germline values: CDR1 SGHRS, CDR2 YFSETQ. The CDR3 is 14 amino acids. MiXCR was run by TCRdb on the 5' RACE reads, yielding one entry per CDR3 protein. The table includes over 300,000 distinct CDR3 sequences, roughly 19% detected once. This clonotype originated in a young man who had mild COVID-19 (a few samples of this study predate the infection). Cell type and time point are not known. The material sequenced was PBMCs or a T cell subset sorted from them (not recorded which). V usage is TRBV5-1 and J usage is TRBJ2-7; 8 bases align to TRBD2. CDR3 nucleotides: TGCGCCAGCAGCTCCGGCGGGGGGACCTACGAGCAGTACTTC. This sequence encodes CASSSGGGTYEQYF.